This T cell receptor (beta chain) stems from a study of T cell changes during pregnancy in multiple sclerosis. The assay was immunoSEQ multiplex PCR, and TCRdb's table has in-frame clones only and misses some. The data show 50,000 or so clones, 91% seen once. The CDR3 is 15 residues long. J gave up 4 bases and V 4 bases, and 8 bases lay outside the gene matches. CDR1 is SQVTM and CDR2 is ANQGSEA in the germline V gene. The specimen was CD4+ T cells from peripheral blood mononuclear cells, collected after pregnancy. The clonotype originates from a female donor in good health, enrolled as a control in a pregnancy study. The rearrangement joins TRBV29-1 to TRBJ2-2; 8 bases line up with TRBD1. The CDR3 loop reads CSVAAGGFGTGELFF. The CDR3 nucleotides read TGCAGCGTTGCGGCAGGGGGCTTTGGCACCGGGGAGCTGTTTTTT.